The 17 T cell receptor beta chains below all came from one sample that was sequenced in a study of Graves' ophthalmopathy and Graves' hyperthyroidism. Amplification targeted the TCR beta CDR3 regions, with RNA transcripts as the source material. HTBI-primed first-round RT-PCR preceded second-round multiplex PCR. TCRdb fed the multiplex PCR reads into MiXCR, producing one record per CDR3 protein. The data contain 650,000 to 900,000 distinct CDR3 sequences, 40% of them singletons. The specimen was peripheral blood. These receptors came from an adult man with Graves' ophthalmopathy.

The chain links TRBV28 to TRBJ2-5; D is perhaps TRBD2 (5 bases). CDR3 length: 18 amino acids. The ends were cut back, 3 bases at V and 0 bases at J, with 20 bases in the middle. CDR1 is MDHEN, CDR2 SYDVKM, per germline. The CDR3 loop reads CASSFSSASTENQETQYF. As DNA, the CDR3 is TGTGCCAGCAGTTTCTCCTCCGCTAGCACGGAGAACCAAGAGACCCAGTACTTC.

This clonotype was seen a few times. The chain is built from TRBV7-8 and TRBJ1-2, with 8 bases aligning to TRBD1. Germline V gene data show CDR1 as SGHVS and CDR2 as FQNEAQ. V lost 6 bases to trimming and J lost 5 bases; unmatched junction nucleotides: 8. This CDR3 spans 14 amino acids. The CDR3 coding sequence is TGTGCCAGCAGTTTCACAGGGGGATCGTATGGCTACACCTTC. It codes for CASSFTGGSYGYTF.

This clonotype has ten or more counts. V gene TRBV19 combines with J gene TRBJ1-2; D remains ambiguous. The CDR3 runs 11 residues. V lost 10 bases to trimming and J lost 0 bases, with 6 bases between them. CDR1 is LNHDA and CDR2 is SQIVND in the germline V gene (reference sequence). CDR3 sequence: CATATNYGYTF. The DNA of the CDR3 is TGTGCCACCGCAACTAACTATGGCTACACCTTC.

This clonotype was counted at least ten times. This rearrangement joins TRBV2 to TRBJ2-5, with D uncertain. The germline V and J ends were trimmed by 2 bases and 5 bases, with 6 bases remaining between them. The CDR3 contains 12 residues. From germline, CDR1 is SNHLY and CDR2 FYNNEI. The DNA of the CDR3 is TGTGCCAGCAGTGAAATTGGGGAGACCCAGTACTTC. This translates into CASSEIGETQYF.

Turning to this clonotype: A much larger clone is a single base away; this may be a read error. The chain joins TRBV11-2 to TRBJ1-1; D might be TRBD1 (5 bases). CDR1 SGHAT and CDR2 FQNNGV come from the germline V gene. The CDR3 contains 14 residues. This CDR3 is CAGSLRTPNTEAFF. DNA for the CDR3: TGTGCCGGCAGCTTACGGACACCGAACACTGAAGCTTTCTTT.

With respect to this clonotype: A much larger clone lies one base from this, so it may be a read error. The rearrangement links TRBV24-1 to TRBJ2-2; 9 bases map to TRBD1. Trimming cost V 4 bases and J 9 bases; bases outside gene matches: 8. This CDR3 region has 15 residues. In germline, CDR1 is KGHDR, CDR2 SFDVKD. The CDR3 region has the DNA TGTGCCACCAGTGACACGGGACAGGGCCCCAGGGAGCTGTTTTTT. As protein: CATSDTGQGPRELFF.

The V gene is TRBV20-1, the J gene TRBJ2-7; no firm D call. CDR1 DFQATT and CDR2 SNEGSKA come from the germline V gene (reference sequence). This CDR3 is 13 amino acids long. CDR3 protein: CSETNPNSYEQYF. In nucleotides, the CDR3 is TGCAGCGAAACGAACCCTAACTCCTACGAGCAGTACTTC.

As concerns this clonotype: This may arise from a read error, as a much more abundant clone is one base away. The chain carries TRBV7-7 and TRBJ2-7; 9 bases agree with TRBD2. The CDR3 contains 14 residues. The germline gives CDR1 SSHAT, CDR2 FNYEAQ (reference sequence). CDR3 coding DNA: TGTGCCAGCAGCCCCGCTCTAGCGGGAAGCGAGCGGTACTTC. Protein: CASSPALAGSERYF.

Notes on this clonotype: A read error may be the cause here, since a much bigger clone is one base away. V is TRBV10-3 and J is TRBJ2-2; D is possibly TRBD1 (6 bases). This CDR3 comprises 15 residues. Germline V gene data show CDR1 as ENHRY and CDR2 as SYGVKD. CDR3 nucleotide sequence: TGTACCATCAGTGGGGACACGGCGAACACCGGGGAGCTGTTTTTT. Residues: CTISGDTANTGELFF.

This chain connects TRBV7-6 to TRBJ2-7; D not resolved. V was shortened by 5 bases and J by 2 bases, with 13 bases between the two germline ends. This CDR3 spans 14 amino acids. Germline values: CDR1 SGHVS, CDR2 FNYEAQ. The CDR3 is CASSVDLSTYEQYF. The CDR3 DNA sequence: TGTGCCAGCAGCGTAGACTTATCAACCTACGAGCAGTACTTC.

V is TRBV3-1 and J is TRBJ2-5; D remains ambiguous. The CDR3 length is 15 residues. CDR1 and CDR2 (germline): LGHDT, YNNKEL (reference sequence). V was pared by 1 base and J by 5 bases, with 14 bases between. DNA of the CDR3: TGTGCCAGCAGCCAAGGGTTTAGCTCCCTGGAGACCCAGTACTTC. It specifies CASSQGFSSLETQYF.

CDR3 region: CSASGWGPETQYF. The CDR3 coding sequence is TGCAGTGCTAGTGGCTGGGGCCCGGAGACCCAGTACTTC. The chain joins TRBV20-1 to TRBJ2-5, with a tentative D call TRBD1 (5 bases). CDR1 DFQATT and CDR2 SNEGSKA come from the germline V gene (reference sequence). The CDR3 totals 13 residues. Trimming stripped 3 bases from V and 5 bases from J, with 13 bases between.

On this clonotype: The CDR3 carries no conserved terminal phenylalanine or tryptophan, so it likely arises from a read error. The chain uses TRBV19 and TRBJ1-1, with unresolved D. Germline V gene lookup returns CDR1 LNHDA and CDR2 SQIVND (reference sequence). The CDR3 runs to 13 residues. The ends were cut back, 2 bases at V and 1 base at J, with 5 bases in the middle. CDR3 residues: CASSIPGNTEAFS. CDR3 DNA sequence: TGTGCCAGTAGTATACCAGGGAACACTGAAGCTTTCTCT.

J is TRBJ2-5 and V is TRBV29-1; D possibly corresponds to TRBD1 (6 bases). This CDR3 has 13 residues. The V end was cut by 8 bases, the J end by 4 bases, with 17 bases between. CDR1 and CDR2 (germline): SQVTM, ANQGSEA. The chain's CDR3 is CSLFAGAIETQYF. The CDR3 DNA reads as TGCAGCTTATTTGCAGGGGCGATAGAGACCCAGTACTTC.

This clonotype showed up just a few times. A read error may produce the germline difference seen at one junction end. The chain couples TRBV10-3 to TRBJ1-6; 7 bases map to TRBD1. CDR3 length equals 14 residues. Germline V gene sequence: CDR1 ENHRY, CDR2 SYGVKD. The CDR3 DNA reads as TGTGCCAGCAGTGAGACAGGGTTACATTCACCCCTCCACTTT. Protein: CASSETGLHSPLHF.

As concerns this clonotype: A read error may explain this, as a much larger clone is one base away. This chain joins TRBV25-1 and TRBJ1-2; 10 bases map to TRBD1. The germline V gene encodes CDR1 MGHDK and CDR2 SYGVNS. CDR3 size: 14 residues. Losses at the gene ends were 2 bases for V and 6 bases for J; bases not matched to a gene: 3. CDR3 loop: CASSETGQGNGYTF. The CDR3 nucleotides read TGTGCCAGCAGTGAAACGGGACAGGGGAATGGCTACACCTTC.

CDR3 protein: CATQLSGAQETQYF. The DNA for the CDR3 is TGTGCCACCCAGCTATCAGGAGCCCAAGAGACCCAGTACTTC. The V call is TRBV19, the J call TRBJ2-5, with D hard to call. Germline V lookup: CDR1 LNHDA, CDR2 SQIVND (reference sequence). The germline V and J ends were trimmed by 10 bases and 1 base, with 16 bases remaining between them. CDR3 length equals 14 residues.